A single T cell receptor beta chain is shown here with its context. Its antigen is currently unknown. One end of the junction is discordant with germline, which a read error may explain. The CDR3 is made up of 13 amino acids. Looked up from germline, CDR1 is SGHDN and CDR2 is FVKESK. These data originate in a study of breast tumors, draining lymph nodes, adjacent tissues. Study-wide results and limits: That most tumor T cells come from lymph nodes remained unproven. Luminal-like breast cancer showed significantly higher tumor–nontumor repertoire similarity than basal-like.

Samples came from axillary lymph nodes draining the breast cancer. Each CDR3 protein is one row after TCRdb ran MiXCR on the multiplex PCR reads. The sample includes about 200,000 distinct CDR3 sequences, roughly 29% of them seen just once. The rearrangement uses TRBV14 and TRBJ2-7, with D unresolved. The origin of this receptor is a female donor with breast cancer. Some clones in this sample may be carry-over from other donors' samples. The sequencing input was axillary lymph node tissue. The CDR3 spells CASGQAPRAEQYF. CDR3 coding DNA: TGTGCCAGCGGCCAAGCTCCTAGAGCCGAGCAGTACTTC. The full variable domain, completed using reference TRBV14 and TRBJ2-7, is EAGVTQFPSHSVIEKGQTVTLRCDPISGHDNLYWYRRVMGKEIKFLLHFVKESKQDESGMPNNRFLAERTGGTYSTLKVQPAELEDSGVYFCASGQAPRAEQYFGPGTRLTVT.